This entry lists 14 T cell receptor beta chains sequenced from one sample in a study of control samples from healthy donors and cancer patients. Some clones are missing from TCRdb's copy, which holds only in-frame ones; the method was immunoSEQ multiplex PCR. The sample has about 59,000 clones, about 92% seen once. Sequencing was done on a sample of PBMCs. The receptors originated from a man aged 35 to 55 with colorectal cancer.

The chain has TRBV5-1 and TRBJ2-7, with TRBD1 matching 8 bases. V was pared by 0 bases and J by 0 bases, with 2 bases of the junction left unmatched. From germline, CDR1 is SGHRS and CDR2 YFSETQ. The CDR3 runs 15 residues. The CDR3 sequence is CASSLETGGSYEQYF. CDR3 sequence (DNA): TGCGCCAGCAGCTTGGAAACAGGGGGCTCCTACGAGCAGTACTTC.

The chain carries TRBV19 and TRBJ1-5; D is ambiguous. The V end was cut by 7 bases, the J end by 5 bases, with 18 bases between. Germline V gene sequence: CDR1 LNHDA, CDR2 SQIVND (reference sequence). The CDR3 is made up of 15 amino acids. The CDR3 nucleotides are TGTGCCAGTATAGTCTCGGCAGGTTCTTATCAGCCCCAGCATTTT. It encodes CASIVSAGSYQPQHF.

Only one count was recorded for this clone. The chain combines TRBV3-1 (or the pseudogene TRBV3-2) with TRBJ2-1; 11 nucleotides match TRBD2. Trimming cost V 3 bases and J 3 bases; bases outside gene matches: 13. The V gene's germline CDR1 is LGHDT and CDR2 YNNKEL (reference sequence). The CDR3 sequence is 19 residues long. For the CDR3, the DNA is TGTGCCAGCAGCCAGATCTCGGGGTCTAGCGGGGGGCGCTACAATGAGCAGTTCTTC. It codes for CASSQISGSSGGRYNEQFF.

This chain joins TRBV15 and TRBJ1-5; a weak D match, TRBD1 (5 bases). Germline CDR1 is LNHNV and CDR2 is YYDKDF (reference sequence). V lost 0 bases and J 6 bases, leaving 15 bases between the germline ends. CDR3 size: 16 residues. The CDR3 nucleotides are TGTGCCACCAGCAGAGATCCGGGGGTGAAGGCTCAGCCCCAGCATTTT. This encodes CATSRDPGVKAQPQHF. The full variable domain, completed using reference TRBV15 and TRBJ1-5, is DAMVIQNPRYQVTQFGKPVTLSCSQTLNHNVMYWYQQKSSQAPKLLFHYYDKDFNNEADTPDNFQSRRPNTSFCFLDIRSPGLGDTAMYLCATSRDPGVKAQPQHFGDGTRLSIL.

The chain joins TRBV11-3 to TRBJ2-3; D gene unclear. The CDR3 has 14 amino acids. Germline V CDR1 and CDR2: SGHNT, YENEEA. V lost 0 bases, J lost 1 base, and 5 bases lay in between. This CDR3 reads CASSLDKGTDTQYF. In DNA, the CDR3 is TGTGCCAGCAGCTTAGATAAGGGCACAGATACGCAGTATTTT.

J is TRBJ1-1 and V is TRBV5-1; maybe TRBD1 (5 bases). V was pared by 0 bases and J by 0 bases, with 9 bases between. Germline CDR1 and CDR2: SGHRS and YFSETQ. The CDR3 loop spans 15 amino acids. This CDR3 is CASSLGQGLNTEAFF. CDR3 nucleotide sequence: TGCGCCAGCAGCTTGGGGCAGGGCCTGAACACTGAAGCTTTCTTT.

This clone appeared once. The chain links TRBV6-2 or TRBV6-3 to TRBJ2-4, with D hard to call. Germline V gene data show CDR1 as MNHEY and CDR2 as SVGEGT. CDR3 length: 17 amino acids. V lost 0 bases, J lost 0 bases, and 12 bases lay in between. Written as DNA, the CDR3 is TGTGCCAGCAGTTACTCGAGTACGGAATTAGCCAAAAACATTCAGTACTTC. Amino acids: CASSYSSTELAKNIQYF.

This clone was seen only a few times. The chain links TRBV29-1 to TRBJ1-2, with 10 bases that match TRBD1. The trim removed 3 bases at V and 4 bases at J, leaving 8 bases unmatched. Germline V lookup: CDR1 SQVTM, CDR2 ANQGSEA. The CDR3 loop spans 15 amino acids. CDR3: CSVDQDRGRSYGYTF. The CDR3, as DNA: TGCAGCGTTGACCAAGACAGGGGGCGAAGCTATGGCTACACCTTC. Looking up the rest from reference TRBV29-1 and TRBJ1-2 gives the full variable domain: SAVISQKPSRDICQRGTSLTIQCQVDSQVTMMFWYRQQPGQSLTLIATANQGSEATYESGFVIDKFPISRPNLTFSTLTVSNMSPEDSSIYLCSVDQDRGRSYGYTFGSGTRLTVV.

Only one count was recorded for this clone. The V call is TRBV19, the J call TRBJ2-7; 9 bases agree with TRBD1. The germline V gene has CDR1 LNHDA and CDR2 SQIVND (reference sequence). Losses at the gene ends were 5 bases for V and 3 bases for J; bases not matched to a gene: 11. The CDR3 totals 16 residues. The CDR3 nucleotides are TGTGCCAGTAGTGCTCCCGGGACAGGGCTTAACTACGAGCAGTACTTC. Amino acids: CASSAPGTGLNYEQYF. Full variable domain (outside the CDR3, taken from reference TRBV19 and TRBJ2-7): DGGITQSPKYLFRKEGQNVTLSCEQNLNHDAMYWYRQDPGQGLRLIYYSQIVNDFQKGDIAEGYSVSREKKESFPLTVTSAQKNPTAFYLCASSAPGTGLNYEQYFGPGTRLTVT.

The rearrangement links TRBV10-1 to TRBJ1-5, with D perhaps TRBD1 (5 bases). CDR1 is WNHNN and CDR2 is SYGVQD in the germline V gene (reference sequence). The CDR3 extends over 15 amino acids. V gave up 6 bases and J gave up 3 bases, with 15 bases separating them. Here the CDR3 DNA reads TGCGCCAGCAGCGCCCTGGGGGTTTCCAATCAGCCCCAGCATTTT. Translated, it gives CASSALGVSNQPQHF.

The chain is built from TRBV4-3 and TRBJ1-2; D is unclear. Germline V gene data show CDR1 as LGHNA and CDR2 as YSLEER. The V gene lost 1 base and the J gene lost 6 bases, with 12 bases spanning the gap. This CDR3 comprises 14 residues. The CDR3 DNA is TGCGCCAGCAGCCAAGCCCTAAAGGGCAATGGCTACACCTTC. Translated: CASSQALKGNGYTF.

The rearrangement links TRBV11-2 to TRBJ2-7, with TRBD1 identical over 10 bases. In germline, CDR1 is SGHAT, CDR2 FQNNGV. The CDR3 spans 16 residues. The junction had 6 bases not matched to a gene; V was cut back by 3 bases and J by 1 base. The CDR3 bases are TGTGCCAGCAGCTTGAGGCCGGGACAGGGGTCCTACGAGCAGTACTTC. This codes for CASSLRPGQGSYEQYF.

The sample holds a few counts of this clone. The CDR3 loop reads CAISDSTSSYNEQFF. The CDR3 nucleotides are TGTGCCATCAGTGATTCTACTAGTTCCTACAATGAGCAGTTCTTC. V usage is TRBV10-3 and J usage is TRBJ2-1; TRBD2 might be the D (5 bases). CDR1 and CDR2 from the germline V gene are ENHRY and SYGVKD. V was clipped by 3 bases and J by 1 base, with 10 bases between them. The CDR3 consists of 15 residues.

The chain combines TRBV6-6 with TRBJ1-4, with D possibly being TRBD1 (6 bases). The germline CDR1 and CDR2 sequences are MNHNY and SVGAGI (reference sequence). There are 15 residues in the CDR3. Trimming removed 3 bases from V and 8 bases from J, with 16 bases in between. The CDR3 DNA reads TGTGCCAGCAGTTATACAGGGAAAGAAAGAGAAAAACTGTTTTTT. Residues: CASSYTGKEREKLFF.